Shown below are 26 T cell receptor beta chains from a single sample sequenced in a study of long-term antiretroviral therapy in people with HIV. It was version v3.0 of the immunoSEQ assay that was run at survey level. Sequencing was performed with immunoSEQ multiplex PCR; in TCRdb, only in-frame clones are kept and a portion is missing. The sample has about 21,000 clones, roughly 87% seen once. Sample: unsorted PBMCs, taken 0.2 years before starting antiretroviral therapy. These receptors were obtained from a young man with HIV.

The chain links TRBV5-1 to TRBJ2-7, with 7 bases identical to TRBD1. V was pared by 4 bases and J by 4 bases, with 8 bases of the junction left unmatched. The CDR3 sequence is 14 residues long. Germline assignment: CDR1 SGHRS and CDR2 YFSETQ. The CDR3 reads CASSVRDSGYEQYF. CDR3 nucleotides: TGCGCCAGCAGCGTCCGGGACAGTGGTTACGAGCAGTACTTC.

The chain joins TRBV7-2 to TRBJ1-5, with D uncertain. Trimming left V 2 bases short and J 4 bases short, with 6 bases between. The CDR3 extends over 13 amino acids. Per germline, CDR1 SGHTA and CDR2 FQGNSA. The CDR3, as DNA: TGTGCCAGCAGCTTATCCGGTAATCAGCCCCAGCATTTT. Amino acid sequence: CASSLSGNQPQHF.

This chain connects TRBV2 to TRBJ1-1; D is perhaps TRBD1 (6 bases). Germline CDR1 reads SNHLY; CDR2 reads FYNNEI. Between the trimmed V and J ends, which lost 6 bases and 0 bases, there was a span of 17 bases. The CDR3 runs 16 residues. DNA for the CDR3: TGTGCCAGCAGCCTGTCGGAGGGGGGTATGAACACTGAAGCTTTCTTT. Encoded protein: CASSLSEGGMNTEAFF.

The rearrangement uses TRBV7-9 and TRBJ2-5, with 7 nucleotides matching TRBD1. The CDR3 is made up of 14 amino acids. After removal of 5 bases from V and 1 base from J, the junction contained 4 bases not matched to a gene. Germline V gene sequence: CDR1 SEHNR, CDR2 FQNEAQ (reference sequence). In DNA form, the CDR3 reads TGTGCCAGCAGCCGAGACAGGGCCCAAGAGACCCAGTACTTC. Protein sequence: CASSRDRAQETQYF.

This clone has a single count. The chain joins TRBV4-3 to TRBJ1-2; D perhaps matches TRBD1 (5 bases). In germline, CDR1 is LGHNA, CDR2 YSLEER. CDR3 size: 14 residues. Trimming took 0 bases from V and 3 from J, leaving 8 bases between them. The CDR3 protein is CASSQDGQYYGYTF. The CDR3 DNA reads TGCGCCAGCAGCCAAGACGGACAATACTATGGCTACACCTTC.

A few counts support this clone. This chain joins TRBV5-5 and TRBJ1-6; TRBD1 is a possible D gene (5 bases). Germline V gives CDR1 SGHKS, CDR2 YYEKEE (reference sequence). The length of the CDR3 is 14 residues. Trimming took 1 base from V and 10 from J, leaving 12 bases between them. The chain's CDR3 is CASSLSGGESPLHF. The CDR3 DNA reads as TGTGCCAGCAGCTTGTCCGGAGGGGAATCACCCCTCCACTTT. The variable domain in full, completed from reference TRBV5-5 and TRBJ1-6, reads DAGVTQSPTHLIKTRGQQVTLRCSPISGHKSVSWYQQVLGQGPQFIFQYYEKEERGRGNFPDRFSARQFPNYSSELNVNALLLGDSALYLCASSLSGGESPLHFGNGTRLTVT.

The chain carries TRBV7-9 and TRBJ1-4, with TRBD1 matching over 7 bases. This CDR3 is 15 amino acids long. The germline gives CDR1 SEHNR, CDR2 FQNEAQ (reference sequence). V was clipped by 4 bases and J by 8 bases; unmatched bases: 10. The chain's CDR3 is CASSSGDSDGEKLFF. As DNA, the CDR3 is TGTGCCAGCAGCTCAGGGGACAGCGATGGGGAAAAACTGTTTTTT.

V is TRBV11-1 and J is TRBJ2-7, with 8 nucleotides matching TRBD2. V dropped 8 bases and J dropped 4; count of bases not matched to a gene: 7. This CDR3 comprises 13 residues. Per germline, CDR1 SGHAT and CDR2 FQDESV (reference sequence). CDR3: CASGTGGPYEQYF. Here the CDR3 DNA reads TGTGCCAGCGGAACGGGAGGGCCTTACGAGCAGTACTTC. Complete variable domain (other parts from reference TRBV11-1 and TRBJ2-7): EAEVAQSPRYKITEKSQAVAFWCDPISGHATLYWYRQILGQGPELLVQFQDESVVDDSQLPKDRFSAERLKGVDSTLKIQPAELGDSAMYLCASGTGGPYEQYFGPGTRLTVT.

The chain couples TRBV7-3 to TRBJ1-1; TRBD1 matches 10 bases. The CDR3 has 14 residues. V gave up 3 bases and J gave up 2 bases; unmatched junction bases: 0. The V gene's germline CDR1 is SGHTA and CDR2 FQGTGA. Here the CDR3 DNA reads TGTGCCAGCAGCTTGACAGGGGGCAACACTGAAGCTTTCTTT. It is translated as CASSLTGGNTEAFF.

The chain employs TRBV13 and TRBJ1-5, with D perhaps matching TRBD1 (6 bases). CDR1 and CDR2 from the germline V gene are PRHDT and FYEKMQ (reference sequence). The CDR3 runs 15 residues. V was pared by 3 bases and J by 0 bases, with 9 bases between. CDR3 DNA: TGTGCCAGCAGCTTTAGGGGGTCTAGCAATCAGCCCCAGCATTTT. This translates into CASSFRGSSNQPQHF.

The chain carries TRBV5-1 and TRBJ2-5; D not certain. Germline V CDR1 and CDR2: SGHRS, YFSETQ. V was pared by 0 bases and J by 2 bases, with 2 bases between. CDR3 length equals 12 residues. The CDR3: CASSLEQETQYF. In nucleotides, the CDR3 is TGCGCCAGCAGCTTGGAGCAAGAGACCCAGTACTTC.

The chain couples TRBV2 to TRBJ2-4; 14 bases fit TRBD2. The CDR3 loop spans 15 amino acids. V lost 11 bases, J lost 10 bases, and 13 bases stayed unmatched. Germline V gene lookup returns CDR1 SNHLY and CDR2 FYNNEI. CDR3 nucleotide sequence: TGTGCCGGACGACTAGCGGGAGGGCACATGGCTATTCAGTACTTC. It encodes CAGRLAGGHMAIQYF.

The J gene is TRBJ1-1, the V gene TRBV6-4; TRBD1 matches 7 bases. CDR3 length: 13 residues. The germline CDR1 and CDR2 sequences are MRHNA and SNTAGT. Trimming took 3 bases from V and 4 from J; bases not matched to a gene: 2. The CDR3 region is CASSEAGGTEAFF. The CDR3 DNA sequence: TGTGCCAGCAGTGAGGCAGGGGGCACTGAAGCTTTCTTT.

The CDR3 sequence is CASSSEAGGYNEQFF. Written as DNA, the CDR3 is TGCGCCAGCAGCTCTGAAGCGGGCGGCTACAATGAGCAGTTCTTC. The rearrangement uses TRBV5-1 and TRBJ2-1; perhaps TRBD2 as D (6 bases). The CDR3 is made up of 15 amino acids. Germline values: CDR1 SGHRS, CDR2 YFSETQ. V was cut by 3 bases and J by 3 bases, with 13 bases left in between.

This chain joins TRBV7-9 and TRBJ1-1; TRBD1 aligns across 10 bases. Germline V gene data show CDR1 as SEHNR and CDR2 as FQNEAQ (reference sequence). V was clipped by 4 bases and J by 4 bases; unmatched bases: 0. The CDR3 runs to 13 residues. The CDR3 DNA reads TGTGCCAGCAGCTGGACAGGGGGCACTGAAGCTTTCTTT. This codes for CASSWTGGTEAFF.

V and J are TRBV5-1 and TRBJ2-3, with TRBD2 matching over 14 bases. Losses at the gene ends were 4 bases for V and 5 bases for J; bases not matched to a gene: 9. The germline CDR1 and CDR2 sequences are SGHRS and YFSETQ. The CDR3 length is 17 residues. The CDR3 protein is CASSTGQGLAGEDTQYF. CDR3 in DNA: TGCGCCAGCAGCACCGGACAGGGACTAGCGGGAGAAGATACGCAGTATTTT.

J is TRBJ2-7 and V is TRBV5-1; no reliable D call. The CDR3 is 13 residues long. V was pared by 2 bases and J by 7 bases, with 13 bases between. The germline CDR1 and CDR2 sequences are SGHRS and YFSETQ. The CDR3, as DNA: TGCGCCAGCAGCTTTGCCCCCGGTGAGGAGCAGTACTTC. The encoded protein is CASSFAPGEEQYF.

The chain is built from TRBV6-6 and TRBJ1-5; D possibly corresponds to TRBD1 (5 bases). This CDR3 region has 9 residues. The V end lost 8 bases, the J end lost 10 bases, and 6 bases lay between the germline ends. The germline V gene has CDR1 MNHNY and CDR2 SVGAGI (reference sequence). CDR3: CASGAPQHF. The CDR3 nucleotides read TGTGCCAGCGGGGCACCCCAGCATTTT.

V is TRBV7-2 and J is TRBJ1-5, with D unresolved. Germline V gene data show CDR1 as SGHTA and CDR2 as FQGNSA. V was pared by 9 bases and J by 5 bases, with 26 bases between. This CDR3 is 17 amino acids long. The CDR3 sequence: CASMETFERETDQPQHF. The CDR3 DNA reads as TGTGCCAGTATGGAGACTTTCGAGAGAGAAACTGATCAGCCCCAGCATTTT.

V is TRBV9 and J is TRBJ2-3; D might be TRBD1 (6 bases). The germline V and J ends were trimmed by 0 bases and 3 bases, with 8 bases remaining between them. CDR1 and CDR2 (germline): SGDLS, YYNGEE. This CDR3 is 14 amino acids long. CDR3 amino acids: CASSVGGQTDTQYF. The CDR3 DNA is TGTGCCAGCAGCGTAGGAGGACAGACAGATACGCAGTATTTT.

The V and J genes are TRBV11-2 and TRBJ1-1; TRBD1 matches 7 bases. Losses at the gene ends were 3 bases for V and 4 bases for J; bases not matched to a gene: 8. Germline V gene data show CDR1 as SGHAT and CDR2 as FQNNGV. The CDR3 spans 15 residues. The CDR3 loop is CASSLNVQGGTEAFF. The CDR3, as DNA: TGTGCCAGCAGCTTGAACGTGCAGGGGGGCACTGAAGCTTTCTTT.

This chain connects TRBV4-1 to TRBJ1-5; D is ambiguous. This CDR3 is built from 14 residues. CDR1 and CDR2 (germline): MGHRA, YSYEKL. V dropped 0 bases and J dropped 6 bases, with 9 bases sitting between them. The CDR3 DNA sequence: TGCGCCAGCAGCCAAGAAGAGGAGGGTCAGCCCCAGCATTTT. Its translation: CASSQEEEGQPQHF.

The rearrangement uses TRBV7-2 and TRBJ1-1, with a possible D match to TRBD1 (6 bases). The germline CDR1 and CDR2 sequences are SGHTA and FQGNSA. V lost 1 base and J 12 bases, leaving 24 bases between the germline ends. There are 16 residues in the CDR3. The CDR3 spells CASSLGGAPRITTTFF. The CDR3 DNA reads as TGTGCCAGCAGCTTAGGGGGGGCGCCCCGAATTACGACGACTTTCTTT.

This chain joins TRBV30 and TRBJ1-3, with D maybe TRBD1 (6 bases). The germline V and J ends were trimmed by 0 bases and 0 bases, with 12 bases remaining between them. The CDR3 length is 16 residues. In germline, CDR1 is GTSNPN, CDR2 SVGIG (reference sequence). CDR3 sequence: CAWSVPQGLSGNTIYF. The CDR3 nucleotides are TGTGCCTGGAGTGTACCTCAGGGGCTCTCTGGAAACACCATATATTTT.

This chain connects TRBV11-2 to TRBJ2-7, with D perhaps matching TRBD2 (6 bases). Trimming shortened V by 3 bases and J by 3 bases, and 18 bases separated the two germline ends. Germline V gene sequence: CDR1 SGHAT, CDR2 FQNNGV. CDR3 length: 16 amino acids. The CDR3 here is CASSFTTTGTGYEQYF. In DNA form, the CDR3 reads TGTGCCAGCAGCTTTACGACCACCGGGACTGGCTACGAGCAGTACTTC.

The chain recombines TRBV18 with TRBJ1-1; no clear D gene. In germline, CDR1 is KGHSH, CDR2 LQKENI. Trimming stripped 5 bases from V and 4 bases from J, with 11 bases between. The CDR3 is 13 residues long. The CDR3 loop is CASSDSGSTEAFF. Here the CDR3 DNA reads TGTGCCAGCTCAGATTCAGGTAGCACTGAAGCTTTCTTT.